Listed below are T cell receptor beta chains from one sample, sequenced in a study of blood T cell repertoires in COVID-19. Using immunoSEQ multiplex PCR, the repertoire was profiled, and TCRdb retains in-frame clones only, with some absent. The profile shows around 95,000 clones, 70% to 90% of them singletons. The specimen was peripheral blood. These receptors were collected from a human donor in a cohort sampled during active COVID-19. Both conserved end residues are part of each CDR3.

v_call	j_call	cdr3_aa
TRBV9	TRBJ2-2	CASSPLVGANTGELFF
TRBV6-2/TRBV6-3	TRBJ2-1	CASSYSTSYNEQFF
TRBV28	TRBJ1-3	CASSSTSTIYF
TRBV7-2	TRBJ1-3	CASSLAGVNSGNTIYF
TRBV10-1	TRBJ1-3	CASSERGSSGNTIYF
TRBV7-2	TRBJ2-1	CASSPRGGLNEQFF
TRBV7-2	TRBJ2-3	CASSSTGISSTDTQYF
TRBV5-6	TRBJ1-4	CASSSVPGGVGKLFF
TRBV28	TRBJ1-2	CASRRVPREVYGYTF
TRBV10-3	TRBJ2-3	CAISVAEASTDTQYF
TRBV9	TRBJ2-1	CASSVSGTRVSNEQFF
TRBV10-3	TRBJ1-2	CAISAGQANYGYTF
TRBV5-1	TRBJ1-4	CASRDPRTGDNEKLFF
TRBV7-2	TRBJ1-1	CASSPRDRGFFTEAFF
TRBV14	TRBJ2-7	CASSQLGTDRGLEQYF
TRBV5-1	TRBJ1-6	CASSFEAFNSPLHF
TRBV19	TRBJ2-7	CASSIGTWGRGPYEQYF
TRBV28	TRBJ1-2	CASSFGGGMGYGYTF
TRBV30	TRBJ1-2	CAWSVTRTGDGGYTF
TRBV7-3	TRBJ2-1	CASSLTWGQGSVFGGNEQFF
TRBV30	TRBJ1-4	CAWERDRGHEKLFF
TRBV6-6	TRBJ1-1	CASSLDRLNTEAFF
TRBV2	TRBJ2-7	CASRSGSGVSEQYF
TRBV27	TRBJ1-3	CASSKTGPRSGNTIYF
TRBV10-1	TRBJ1-1	CASSENGATEAFF
TRBV7-2	TRBJ1-4	CASSSGATNEKLFF
TRBV12-3/TRBV12-4	TRBJ2-4	CASGPAGGIQYF
TRBV5-6	TRBJ1-6	CASSTLDRETSPLHF
TRBV30	TRBJ1-5	CAWSESQPQHF
TRBV15	TRBJ2-6	CATSRDGDNSGANVLTF
TRBV6-4	TRBJ2-1	CASKLEEFFNEQFF
TRBV6-5	TRBJ2-5	CASSPPGQETQYF
TRBV6-5	TRBJ2-5	CATHVKYQETQYF
TRBV15	TRBJ1-3	CATSRDRTGLAGNTIYF
TRBV11-2	TRBJ2-7	CASSPGTQYEQYF
TRBV6-1	TRBJ2-7	CASSEDRVSSYEQYF
TRBV6-5	TRBJ2-7	CASSYRWGSSYEQYF
TRBV5-5	TRBJ1-1	CASSRQGGNTEAFF
TRBV3-1/TRBV3-2	TRBJ2-7	CASSQGASGNYEQYF
TRBV9	TRBJ1-1	CASTLTGSTPFTEAFF
TRBV5-1	TRBJ1-2	CASSPGQGTYGYTF
TRBV14	TRBJ1-1	CASSHDLNTEAFF
TRBV3-1/TRBV3-2	TRBJ1-4	CASNSGLGDEKLFF
TRBV24-1	TRBJ1-5	CATSDWRESNQPQHF
TRBV28	TRBJ2-3	CASNLAGGPRTQYF
TRBV20-1	TRBJ2-5	CRNPGQETQYF
TRBV10-3	TRBJ2-1	CAISESQGKNEQFF
TRBV6-5	TRBJ2-5	CASSRTTGRGETQYF
TRBV19	TRBJ2-1	CASSRLERGWLNEQFF
TRBV19	TRBJ2-7	CASSTWTDSYEQYF
TRBV9	TRBJ2-3	CASSGGGFWRDTQYF
TRBV5-1	TRBJ2-3	CASSFYSTDTQYF
TRBV18	TRBJ1-4	CASSPRQTNEKLFF
TRBV9	TRBJ2-4	CASSSRTSGRADIQYF
TRBV28	TRBJ1-2	CASNPGQGRRAWGYTF
TRBV7-9	TRBJ2-3	CASSLVGAGDTQYF
TRBV7-2	TRBJ2-2	CASSFTGTSGRVNGELFF
TRBV11-3	TRBJ2-3	CASSLARWGEGSPDTQYF
TRBV4-3	TRBJ1-5	CASSQLGGDQPQHF